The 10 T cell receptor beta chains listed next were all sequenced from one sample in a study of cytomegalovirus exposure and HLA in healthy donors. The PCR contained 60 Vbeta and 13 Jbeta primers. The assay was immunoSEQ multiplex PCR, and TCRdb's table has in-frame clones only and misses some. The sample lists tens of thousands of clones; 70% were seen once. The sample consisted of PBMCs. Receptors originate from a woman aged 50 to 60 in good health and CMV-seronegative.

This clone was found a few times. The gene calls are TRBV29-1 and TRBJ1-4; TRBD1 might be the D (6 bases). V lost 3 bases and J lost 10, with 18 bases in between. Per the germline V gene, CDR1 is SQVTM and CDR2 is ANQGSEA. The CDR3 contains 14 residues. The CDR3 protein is CSVEAGDNRAKLFF. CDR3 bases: TGCAGCGTTGAGGCAGGGGACAATAGGGCAAAACTGTTTTTT.

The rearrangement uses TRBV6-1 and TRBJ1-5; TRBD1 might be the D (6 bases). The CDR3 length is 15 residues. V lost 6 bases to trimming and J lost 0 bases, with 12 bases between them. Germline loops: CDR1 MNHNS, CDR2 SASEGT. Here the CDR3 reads CASSLTGYSNQPQHF. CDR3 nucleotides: TGTGCCAGCAGCCTGACAGGATATAGCAATCAGCCCCAGCATTTT.

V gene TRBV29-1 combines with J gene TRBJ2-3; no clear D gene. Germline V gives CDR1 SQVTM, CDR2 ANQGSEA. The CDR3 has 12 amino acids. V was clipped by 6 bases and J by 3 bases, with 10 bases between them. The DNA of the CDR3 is TGCAGCGTGTGCCCTCGGACAGATACGCAGTATTTT. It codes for CSVCPRTDTQYF.

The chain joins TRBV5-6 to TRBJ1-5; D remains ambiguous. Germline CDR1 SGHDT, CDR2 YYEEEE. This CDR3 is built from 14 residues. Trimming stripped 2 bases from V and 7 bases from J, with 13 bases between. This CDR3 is CASSFRRSGQPQHF. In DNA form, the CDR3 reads TGTGCCAGCAGCTTCCGGAGGTCGGGACAGCCCCAGCATTTT.

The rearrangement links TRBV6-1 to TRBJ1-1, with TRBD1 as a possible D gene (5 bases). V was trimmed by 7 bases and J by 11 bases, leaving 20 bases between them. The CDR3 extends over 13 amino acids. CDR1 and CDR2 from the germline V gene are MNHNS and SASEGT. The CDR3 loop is CASTRELSLYAFF. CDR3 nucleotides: TGTGCCAGCACCAGGGAATTGAGTCTGTATGCTTTCTTT.

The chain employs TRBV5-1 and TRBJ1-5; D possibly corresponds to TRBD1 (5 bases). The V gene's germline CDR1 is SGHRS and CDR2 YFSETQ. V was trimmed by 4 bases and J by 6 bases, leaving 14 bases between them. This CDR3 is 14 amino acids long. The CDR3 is CASSPDSSVQPQHF. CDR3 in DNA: TGCGCCAGCAGCCCAGACAGCTCTGTTCAGCCCCAGCATTTT. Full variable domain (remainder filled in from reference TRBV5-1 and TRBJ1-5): KAGVTQTPRYLIKTRGQQVTLSCSPISGHRSVSWYQQTPGQGLQFLFEYFSETQRNKGNFPGRFSGRQFSNSRSEMNVSTLELGDSALYLCASSPDSSVQPQHFGDGTRLSIL.

In DNA, the CDR3 is TGTGCCAGCTGCGGGAATAAGATGAATGAGCAGTTCTTC. It is translated as CASCGNKMNEQFF. V usage is TRBV5-6 and J usage is TRBJ2-1; D may be TRBD2 (6 bases). From germline, CDR1 is SGHDT and CDR2 YYEEEE. The CDR3 is 13 amino acids. V lost 7 bases and J 7 bases, leaving 15 bases between the germline ends. The variable domain in full, with the rest retrieved from reference TRBV5-6 and TRBJ2-1, is DAGVTQSPTHLIKTRGQQVTLRCSPKSGHDTVSWYQQALGQGPQFIFQYYEEEERQRGNFPDRFSGHQFPNYSSELNVNALLLGDSALYLCASCGNKMNEQFFGPGTRLTVL.

DNA of the CDR3: TGTGCCAGCAGCTTAACTAGCGGGGGGGTGGAGACCCAGTACTTC. It encodes CASSLTSGGVETQYF. The J gene is TRBJ2-5, the V gene TRBV5-4; 13 nucleotides line up with TRBD2. The junction had 3 bases not matched to a gene; V was cut back by 2 bases and J by 5 bases. This CDR3 region has 15 residues. The germline V gene has CDR1 SGHNT and CDR2 YYREEE (reference sequence).

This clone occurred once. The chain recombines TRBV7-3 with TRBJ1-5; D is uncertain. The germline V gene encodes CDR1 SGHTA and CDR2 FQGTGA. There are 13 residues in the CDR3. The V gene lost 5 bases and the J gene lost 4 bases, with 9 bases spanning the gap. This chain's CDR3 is CASSPSPNQPQHF. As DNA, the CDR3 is TGTGCCAGCAGCCCGAGTCCAAATCAGCCCCAGCATTTT.

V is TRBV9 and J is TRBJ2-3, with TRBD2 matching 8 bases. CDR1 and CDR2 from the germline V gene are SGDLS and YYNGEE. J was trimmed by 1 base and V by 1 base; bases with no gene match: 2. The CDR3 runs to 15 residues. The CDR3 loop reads CASSVMTSGTDTQYF. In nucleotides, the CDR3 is TGTGCCAGCAGCGTAATGACTAGCGGCACAGATACGCAGTATTTT.